This is a list of T cell receptor beta chains from one sample in a study of Tregs in tolerant kidney transplant recipients. Assay used: immunoSEQ multiplex PCR; TCRdb lists only in-frame clones, some missing. Of tens of thousands of clones in the sample, approximately 93% were seen once. This specimen was CD4+ T cells from blood, taken before the transplant. The source of these receptors is a human donor who received a combined kidney and bone marrow transplant. The CDR3 runs from the conserved cysteine through the conserved F or W. A D gene is named only where the DNA matches it firmly. A row's size may be missing; if present it is once, few, many or a size class.

d_call	v_call	clone_size	j_call	cdr3_nt	cdr3_aa
NA	TRBV18	NA	TRBJ1-5	TGTGCCAGCTCCCGGGACATCAATCAGCCCCAGCATTTT	CASSRDINQPQHF
NA	TRBV6-1	NA	TRBJ1-5	TGTGCCAGCAGTGTCGGGGGTGAGTCCAATCAGCCCCAGCATTTT	CASSVGGESNQPQHF
NA	TRBV6-6	NA	TRBJ1-2	TGTGCCAGCACCAACAGGAACTATGGCTACACCTTC	CASTNRNYGYTF
TRBD2	TRBV6-6	NA	TRBJ2-1	TGTGCCAGCAGGGGCGGGAGTTCCAATGAGCAGTTCTTC	CASRGGSSNEQFF
NA	TRBV30	NA	TRBJ1-1	TGTGCCTGGAGCCCCGTCTGGGAGAGAAGGAACACTGAAGCTTTCTTT	CAWSPVWERRNTEAFF
NA	TRBV6-4	NA	TRBJ2-1	TGTGCCAGCAGTGACGAGTCGGGATCCTACAATGAGCAGTTCTTC	CASSDESGSYNEQFF
NA	TRBV5-6	NA	TRBJ1-5	TGTGCCAGCAGCTTTTCGGGTGGACAGTTCAATCAGCCCCAGCATTTT	CASSFSGGQFNQPQHF
TRBD1	TRBV18	NA	TRBJ2-1	TGTGCCAGCTCACCCGACAGGGGGCCTACAATTTTAGGTTACAATAAGCAGTTCTTC	CASSPDRGPTILGYNKQFF
NA	TRBV7-2	NA	TRBJ2-3	TGTGCCAGCAGCTTCCTACCCCCCGGTATCACAGATACGCAGTATTTT	CASSFLPPGITDTQYF
TRBD1	TRBV7-3	once	TRBJ1-1	TGTGCCAGCAGCTTAGTACAGGGGGCAGGGAACACTGAAGCTTTCTTT	CASSLVQGAGNTEAFF
NA	TRBV29-1	NA	TRBJ1-2	TGCAGCGCCGAGGACACCCTCTATGGCTACACCTTC	CSAEDTLYGYTF
TRBD1	TRBV28	NA	TRBJ1-6	TGTGCCAGCACGACACAACCAGGGGGGTATTCACCCCTCCACTTT	CASTTQPGGYSPLHF
TRBD1	TRBV27	NA	TRBJ1-5	TGTGCCAGCAGAAAGGACAGGGGAGTGGCCCAGCATTTT	CASRKDRGVAQHF
TRBD1	TRBV19	NA	TRBJ1-2	TGTGCCAGTAGGACCGGGACAGGGGGCACTAACTATGGCTACACCTTC	CASRTGTGGTNYGYTF
TRBD1	TRBV29-1	NA	TRBJ1-4	TGCAGCGTTGAGGGACAGGCCGGAAAACTGTTTTTT	CSVEGQAGKLFF
TRBD1	TRBV5-1	once	TRBJ2-6	TGCGCCAGCAGCTTGAGGACAGGGGGCGCTGGGGCCAACGTCCTGACTTTC	CASSLRTGGAGANVLTF
TRBD2	TRBV5-1	NA	TRBJ2-1	TGCGCCAGCAGCTTGGCCGCTAGCGGGTGGTCCAATGAGCAGTTCTTC	CASSLAASGWSNEQFF
TRBD2	TRBV7-3	NA	TRBJ2-1	TGTGCCAGCAGCTCCCCCGGACTAGCGGTTGGGCAGAATGAGCAGTTCTTC	CASSSPGLAVGQNEQFF
TRBD2	TRBV4-3	NA	TRBJ2-3	TGCGCCAGCAGCCGAGGGACTAGCGGGGGGGCTCGGGATACGCAGTATTTT	CASSRGTSGGARDTQYF
TRBD1	TRBV19	NA	TRBJ2-4	TGTGCCAGTAGTATAGCCGACAGGGGCGTGGGAAACATTCAGTACTTC	CASSIADRGVGNIQYF
NA	TRBV7-8	once	TRBJ2-5	TGTGCCAGCACCCGAGGACTGACACAAGAGACCCAGTACTTC	CASTRGLTQETQYF
NA	TRBV6-5	NA	TRBJ1-2	TGTGCCAGCAGCACAGCAGACTATGGCTACACCTTC	CASSTADYGYTF
TRBD1	TRBV19	NA	TRBJ2-7	TGTGCCAGTAGTGCCAAGACAGGGACGCGATACGAGCAGTACTTC	CASSAKTGTRYEQYF
NA	TRBV4-2	NA	TRBJ2-2	TGTGCCAGCAGCCAATACACAGACACCGGGGAGCTGTTTTTT	CASSQYTDTGELFF
TRBD2	TRBV29-1	NA	TRBJ2-1	TGCAGCGTGGGACTAGCGCGCGATGAGCAGTTCTTC	CSVGLARDEQFF
TRBD1	TRBV19	NA	TRBJ1-2	TGTGCCAGTAAGCCAGGGGGTGGCTATGGCTACACCTTC	CASKPGGGYGYTF
NA	TRBV7-2	NA	TRBJ2-3	TGTGCCAGCAGACGACTGGCGGGGAGCACAGATACGCAGTATTTT	CASRRLAGSTDTQYF
TRBD1	TRBV6-5	NA	TRBJ2-2	TGTGCCAGCAGTAGACAGGGGAAGCTGTTTTTT	CASSRQGKLFF
TRBD2	TRBV5-6	NA	TRBJ2-1	TGTGCCAGCAGCTCAGGGACTAGGGACAATGAGCAGTTCTTC	CASSSGTRDNEQFF
NA	TRBV7-2	NA	TRBJ1-5	TGTGCCAGCAGCTTAGCGTACGGTAGCAATCAGCCCCAGCATTTT	CASSLAYGSNQPQHF
NA	TRBV5-1	NA	TRBJ2-1	TGCGCCAGCAGCTCCACGGGAGGGGGCACCTACAATGAGCAGTTCTTC	CASSSTGGGTYNEQFF
TRBD1	TRBV5-8	NA	TRBJ1-1	TGTGCCAGCAGCTTGAGGGGGACAGCGAACACTGAAGCTTTCTTT	CASSLRGTANTEAFF
TRBD1	TRBV7-2	NA	TRBJ1-4	TGTGCCAGCAGCCTCACCGGGACAGGGGATGAAAAACTGTTTTTT	CASSLTGTGDEKLFF
NA	TRBV7-9	NA	TRBJ1-2	TGTGCCAGCAGCCCAGGTTATGGCTACACCTTC	CASSPGYGYTF
NA	TRBV5-5	NA	TRBJ2-2	TGTGCCAGCAGCACCGGGGTGAACACCGGGGAGCTGTTTTTT	CASSTGVNTGELFF
NA	TRBV19	NA	TRBJ2-5	TGTGCCAGTAGTATAGGCAGCCAAGAGACCCAGTACTTC	CASSIGSQETQYF
NA	TRBV19	few	TRBJ1-4	TGTGCCAGTAGTATCCGGACCGGCGGGTCTAATGAAAAACTGTTTTTT	CASSIRTGGSNEKLFF
TRBD1	TRBV19	few	TRBJ2-1	TGTGCCAGTAGCCGACCGGGACAGGGGGCAAATGAGCAGTTCTTC	CASSRPGQGANEQFF
TRBD2	TRBV7-9	once	TRBJ2-1	TGTGCCAGCAGCTTAGTCGGGACTAGCGGGTCCCCCCGCAATGAGCAGTTCTTC	CASSLVGTSGSPRNEQFF
TRBD1	TRBV11-3	NA	TRBJ2-7	TGTGCCAGCAGCTTAGGCGGACAGGTCAGTTACGAGCAGTACTTC	CASSLGGQVSYEQYF
NA	TRBV7-2	NA	TRBJ2-7	TGTGCCAGCAGCTTAGTTCTGCGCGAGCAGTACTTC	CASSLVLREQYF
NA	TRBV4-1	NA	TRBJ2-5	TGCGCCAGCAGCCAGTGGGGGCGGGAGACCCAGTACTTC	CASSQWGRETQYF
NA	TRBV5-1	NA	TRBJ1-6	TGCGCCAGCAGCGCGATAAATTCACCCCTCCACTTT	CASSAINSPLHF